This TCR beta chain emerged from a study of CD8 T cells in Susac syndrome. Remarks on this clonotype: Its matching antigen is unknown.

The authors reverse transcribed roughly 0.5 to 1 ug RNA with random hexamers. immunoSEQ multiplex PCR amplified TCR beta CDR3 across 54 Vbeta, 13 Jbeta. TCRdb reanalysed the immunoSEQ multiplex PCR reads using MiXCR and keeps one entry per CDR3 protein. Among over 300,000 distinct CDR3 sequences listed, approximately 90% were seen once. In germline, CDR1 is GTSNPN, CDR2 SVGIG (reference sequence). The V end lost 1 base, the J end lost 5 bases, and 14 bases lay between the germline ends. CDR3 length: 15 amino acids. Whole-study findings and limits: The study recognized that the number of individuals in its TCR sequencing and HLA analysis was relatively small.

From blood CD8+ and CD4+ T cells, the TCR beta chain was sequenced. The patients serving as multiple sclerosis controls were treatment-naive. They had stable or active relapsing-remitting disease and fulfilled revised McDonald criteria. The sequencing sample was made of CD4+ T cells from PBMCs. The gene calls are TRBV30 and TRBJ1-4; no clear D gene. This sequence was found in a human donor with multiple sclerosis. For the CDR3, the DNA is TGTGCCTGGAGTGGTCAGATAAACCCAAATGAAAAACTGTTTTTT. Its translation: CAWSGQINPNEKLFF.